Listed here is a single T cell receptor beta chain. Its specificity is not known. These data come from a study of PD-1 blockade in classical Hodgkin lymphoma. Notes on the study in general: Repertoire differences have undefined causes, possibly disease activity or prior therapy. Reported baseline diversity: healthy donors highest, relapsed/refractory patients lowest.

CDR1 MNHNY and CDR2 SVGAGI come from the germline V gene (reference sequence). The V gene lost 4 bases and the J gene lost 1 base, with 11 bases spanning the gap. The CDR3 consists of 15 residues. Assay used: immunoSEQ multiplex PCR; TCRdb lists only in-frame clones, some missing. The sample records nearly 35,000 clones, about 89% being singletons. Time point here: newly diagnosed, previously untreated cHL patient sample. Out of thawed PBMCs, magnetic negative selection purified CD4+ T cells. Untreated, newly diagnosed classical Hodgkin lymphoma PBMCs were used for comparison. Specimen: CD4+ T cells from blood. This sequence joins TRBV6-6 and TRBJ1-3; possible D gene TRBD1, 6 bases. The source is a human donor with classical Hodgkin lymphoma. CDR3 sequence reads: CASSSGGISGNTIYF. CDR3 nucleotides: TGTGCCAGCAGTTCGGGGGGCATTTCTGGAAACACCATATATTTT.